This T cell receptor (beta chain) was profiled in a study of identical twins. Findings of the study overall: Cord blood beta clonotypes that were abundant carried fewer insertions, and memory repertoires showed no such trend.

For this clonotype: Its antigen is currently unknown.

TCRdb processed the 5' RACE reads anew with MiXCR; each CDR3 protein has one entry. The sample comprises nearly 250,000 distinct CDR3 sequences, 5.5% to 7% of which are singletons, and roughly 3.4% rests with the top ten. Healthy Caucasian individuals made up all the donors. V lost 0 bases to trimming and J lost 0 bases, with 6 bases between them. The CDR3 totals 14 residues. CDR1 and CDR2 (germline): LNHNV, YYDKDF (reference sequence). The same sample was also studied in work on yellow fever vaccine responses in identical twins.

Sequenced sample: memory (CD45RO+) T cells sorted from blood. The chain joins TRBV15 to TRBJ2-7; no clear D gene. This clonotype originated in a woman younger than 35 in good health. CDR3 in amino acids: CATSRDRVSYEQYF. The CDR3 nucleotides are TGTGCCACCAGCAGAGATCGGGTCTCCTACGAGCAGTACTTC.